The text below deals with one T cell receptor (beta chain). The sample comes from a study of control samples from healthy donors and cancer patients. TCRdb keeps only in-frame clones here, not all; method: immunoSEQ multiplex PCR. This table has 2,000 to 2,500 clones, around 98% appearing once. The sequence was collected from a man in his 70s with head and neck cancer. Sequencing was performed on PBMCs.

The CDR3 loop reads CASSAEPGNTIYF. The CDR3 nucleotides read TGTGCCAGCAGCGCGGAACCTGGAAACACCATATATTTT. This rearrangement joins TRBV9 to TRBJ1-3; D is ambiguous. CDR3 size: 13 residues. V lost 3 bases to trimming and J lost 2 bases, with 6 bases between them. The V gene's germline CDR1 is SGDLS and CDR2 YYNGEE.